The clone carrying this T cell receptor beta chain was counted only a few times. The antigen remains undetermined. These data originate in a study of CD8+CD57+ T cells in acquired aplastic anemia. Study results and limitations: It was found that more than 25 CD8+ CDR3 sequences were shared between patients and controls.

Patients included in sequencing had previously demonstrated CD8+CD57+ cell expansion by flow cytometry. By the time of blood sampling, patients had still received no therapy. The TCR beta profiling, which covered VDJ combination and CDR3 sequence, was carried out using genomic DNA as the template. MiXCR, applied by TCRdb to the reads, yields one record per CDR3 protein. The table shows 220,000 or so distinct CDR3 sequences, with 65% occurring only once. This clonotype was sampled from a human donor with aplastic anemia. The sample comprised sorted CD4+, CD8+, or CD8+CD57+ T cells (not recorded which) from PBMCs.

The CDR3 DNA is TGTGCCAGTAGTATAGGTGGTAAAGGGACCTACAATGAGCAGTTCTTC. This translates into CASSIGGKGTYNEQFF. The V and J genes are TRBV19 and TRBJ2-1; D unclear. The V gene lost 1 base and the J gene lost 2 bases, with 12 bases spanning the gap. Germline V gene sequence: CDR1 LNHDA, CDR2 SQIVND (reference sequence). This CDR3 is built from 16 residues. The variable domain in full, with the rest retrieved from reference TRBV19 and TRBJ2-1, is DGGITQSPKYLFRKEGQNVTLSCEQNLNHDAMYWYRQDPGQGLRLIYYSQIVNDFQKGDIAEGYSVSREKKESFPLTVTSAQKNPTAFYLCASSIGGKGTYNEQFFGPGTRLTVL.